These T cell receptor beta chains were read from a single sample in a study of blood T cell repertoires in COVID-19. Assay: immunoSEQ multiplex PCR; the TCRdb copy retains only in-frame clones and omits some. The data hold approximately 210,000 clones, with 70% to 90% observed a single time. The sequenced material came from peripheral blood. These receptors were obtained from a man aged 50 to 60 with COVID-19, enrolled during active disease. Both conserved end residues are part of each CDR3. Fields, in order: D gene, V gene, J gene, CDR3 protein, CDR3 DNA. The D gene is left open where the match is weak.

D gene: -
V gene: TRBV18
J gene: TRBJ2-2
CDR3 protein: CASSPIRGTPRGTGKAGELFF
CDR3 DNA: TGTGCCAGCTCACCTATCCGAGGAACTCCGCGGGGGACAGGCAAGGCCGGGGAGCTGTTTTTT

D gene: -
V gene: TRBV9
J gene: TRBJ2-3
CDR3 protein: CASSVDPGADTQYF
CDR3 DNA: TGTGCCAGCAGCGTAGATCCGGGAGCAGATACGCAGTATTTT

D gene: -
V gene: TRBV6-4
J gene: TRBJ2-6
CDR3 protein: CASSTGPGANVLTF
CDR3 DNA: TGTGCCAGCAGTACAGGGCCCGGGGCCAACGTCCTGACTTTC

D gene: -
V gene: TRBV9
J gene: TRBJ2-1
CDR3 protein: CASSVASSYNEQFF
CDR3 DNA: TGTGCCAGCAGCGTAGCTAGCTCCTACAATGAGCAGTTCTTC

D gene: -
V gene: TRBV18
J gene: TRBJ1-1
CDR3 protein: CASSPPVPPRTAAFF
CDR3 DNA: TGTGCCAGCTCACCACCAGTCCCTCCTAGGACTGCTGCTTTCTTT

D gene: TRBD2
V gene: TRBV7-2
J gene: TRBJ2-2
CDR3 protein: CASSPWTRLNTGELFF
CDR3 DNA: TGTGCCAGCAGCCCCTGGACTAGGCTGAACACCGGGGAGCTGTTTTTT

D gene: -
V gene: TRBV7-8
J gene: TRBJ1-1
CDR3 protein: CASSVRPGSRTEAFF
CDR3 DNA: TGTGCCAGCAGCGTCCGTCCAGGGTCCCGCACTGAAGCTTTCTTT

D gene: -
V gene: TRBV5-6
J gene: TRBJ2-3
CDR3 protein: CASSLSRITDTQYF
CDR3 DNA: TGTGCCAGCAGCTTGTCTAGGATCACAGATACGCAGTATTTT

D gene: TRBD2
V gene: TRBV5-4
J gene: TRBJ2-3
CDR3 protein: CASSLGAGGSDTQYF
CDR3 DNA: TGTGCCAGCAGCTTGGGAGCGGGAGGATCAGATACGCAGTATTTT

D gene: TRBD1
V gene: TRBV19
J gene: TRBJ1-1
CDR3 protein: CASSPRTGTNTEAFF
CDR3 DNA: TGTGCCAGTAGTCCGCGGACAGGGACTAACACTGAAGCTTTCTTT

D gene: -
V gene: TRBV2
J gene: TRBJ1-5
CDR3 protein: CASSDRVGQPQHF
CDR3 DNA: TGTGCCAGCAGTGACAGGGTAGGCCAGCCCCAGCATTTT

D gene: TRBD2
V gene: TRBV6-4
J gene: TRBJ2-1
CDR3 protein: CASSERGGSYNEQFF
CDR3 DNA: TGTGCCAGCAGTGAAAGGGGAGGGTCCTACAATGAGCAGTTCTTC

D gene: TRBD1
V gene: TRBV30
J gene: TRBJ1-1
CDR3 protein: CAWSRDRVYTEAFF
CDR3 DNA: TGTGCCTGGAGCCGGGACAGGGTGTACACTGAAGCTTTCTTT

D gene: -
V gene: TRBV30
J gene: TRBJ2-2
CDR3 protein: CAWKSYHGGAVTGELFF
CDR3 DNA: TGTGCCTGGAAATCATACCATGGGGGGGCGGTCACCGGGGAGCTGTTTTTT

D gene: TRBD1
V gene: TRBV7-3
J gene: TRBJ2-7
CDR3 protein: CASSPGQAFSYEQYF
CDR3 DNA: TGTGCCAGCAGCCCGGGACAGGCGTTTTCCTACGAGCAGTACTTC

D gene: -
V gene: TRBV5-1
J gene: TRBJ2-2
CDR3 protein: CASFTGQRRDLPRTALNTGELFF
CDR3 DNA: TGCGCCAGCTTTACTGGCCAGCGGAGGGATCTGCCCCGGACCGCACTGAACACCGGGGAGCTGTTTTTT